The 9 T cell receptor beta chains below all came from one sample that was sequenced in a study of Ad26.COV2.S vaccination and SARS-CoV-2 variants. Data came from immunoSEQ multiplex PCR; TCRdb stores just in-frame clones and leaves some out. The top ten clones hold less than 4% of a sample with about 400,000 clones, 88% of them seen once. Sample treatment: 19 received Ad26.COV2.S at low or high dose, single or two shots; five or six received placebo; per-sample allocation not given. Sampling was performed 63 days after the first vaccine or placebo injection. The sample consisted of peripheral blood, taken in a trial of Ad26.COV2.S vaccine versus placebo. Receptors originate from a person aged 18-65 years who received the Ad26.COV2.S COVID-19 vaccine or a placebo.

This chain joins TRBV29-1 and TRBJ2-3; weak D call: TRBD1 (6 bases). The CDR3 runs 13 residues. Trimming took 7 bases from V and 4 from J, leaving 15 bases between them. CDR1 and CDR2 from the germline V gene are SQVTM and ANQGSEA. The CDR3 region has the DNA TGCAGCGCCAGACCAGGGGATGCAGATACGCAGTATTTT. Encoded protein: CSARPGDADTQYF.

This chain joins TRBV18 and TRBJ2-1, with TRBD2 identical over 16 bases. The length of the CDR3 is 15 residues. CDR1 and CDR2 from the germline V gene are KGHSH and LQKENI. Losses at the gene ends were 8 bases for V and 8 bases for J; bases not matched to a gene: 6. This CDR3 reads CASDPGTSGGDEQFF. For the CDR3, the DNA is TGTGCCAGCGACCCTGGGACTAGCGGGGGGGATGAGCAGTTCTTC.

The chain recombines TRBV11-3 with TRBJ2-5; no definite D call. Trimming took 4 bases from V and 2 from J, leaving 11 bases between them. The CDR3 is 14 residues long. Per the germline V gene, CDR1 is SGHNT and CDR2 is YENEEA. The CDR3 region is CASSSGVGQETQYF. The CDR3 nucleotides are TGTGCCAGCAGCTCGGGTGTGGGGCAAGAGACCCAGTACTTC.

This clone was detected only a few times. This chain uses TRBV10-3 with TRBJ2-1; TRBD2 might be the D (5 bases). This CDR3 has 12 residues. V lost 3 bases to trimming and J lost 6 bases, with 6 bases between them. Per the germline V gene, CDR1 is ENHRY and CDR2 is SYGVKD. CDR3 region: CAISERGNEQFF. In DNA form, the CDR3 reads TGTGCCATCAGTGAACGGGGCAATGAGCAGTTCTTC.

The chain carries TRBV10-3 and TRBJ2-7, with 12 bases matching TRBD2. J lost 2 bases, V lost 6 bases, and 8 bases had no gene match. This CDR3 comprises 16 residues. Per germline, CDR1 ENHRY and CDR2 SYGVKD. As DNA, the CDR3 is TGTGCCATCAGCGAAGGGCTAGCGGGGGGGGCCTACGAGCAGTACTTC. It encodes CAISEGLAGGAYEQYF.

The V and J genes are TRBV10-3 and TRBJ1-6, with no clear D. Germline-derived CDR1 and CDR2 are ENHRY and SYGVKD. CDR3 size: 14 residues. Trimming removed 6 bases at V and 9 bases at J, with 15 bases between. The CDR3 region has the DNA TGTGCCATCAGCTTGGCAACCGTGGGTTCACCCCTCCACTTT. Translating gives CAISLATVGSPLHF.

V usage is TRBV29-1 and J usage is TRBJ2-1; D is possibly TRBD2 (7 bases). Between the trimmed V and J ends, which lost 5 bases and 8 bases, there was a span of 16 bases. The CDR3 is made up of 13 amino acids. Germline-derived CDR1 and CDR2 are SQVTM and ANQGSEA. The DNA for the CDR3 is TGCAGCGTTAGTGGGGGGGCCACCTATGAGCAGTTCTTC. Its protein product is CSVSGGATYEQFF.

The chain has TRBV10-1 and TRBJ2-1; 10 bases line up with TRBD2. Germline V gene lookup returns CDR1 WNHNN and CDR2 SYGVQD (reference sequence). J lost 8 bases, V lost 3 bases, and 4 bases had no gene match. The CDR3 contains 14 residues. CDR3 bases: TGCGCCAGCAGTGAAGCGGGGGGGCCCCATGAGCAGTTCTTC. This translates into CASSEAGGPHEQFF.

The chain links TRBV7-2 to TRBJ2-7; 10 nucleotides align to TRBD1. The V gene's germline CDR1 is SGHTA and CDR2 FQGNSA. The CDR3 has 15 residues. Unmatched junction bases numbered 3, after V lost 3 bases and J lost 1 base. The CDR3 nucleotides read TGTGCCAGCAGCTTCGACAGGGGGCCTTCCTACGAGCAGTACTTC. This codes for CASSFDRGPSYEQYF.